This T cell receptor beta chain came from a study of blood T cell repertoires in COVID-19. Overall study context: Samples taken during acute and convalescent COVID-19 were collected in the United States, Italy and Spain. Sample material is recorded as cDNA or gDNA derived from T cells, B-cell-depleted T cells, or PBMCs.

Trimming pared 1 base from V and 7 bases from J, leaving 11 bases between. Germline V lookup: CDR1 LGHDT, CDR2 YNNKEL (reference sequence). CDR3 length: 13 amino acids. Seattle's enrolled individuals joined amid active infection and were then monitored longitudinally. As handled by the study authors: The authors estimated nucleated cell counts from reference gene primer amplification. TCRdb's table, derived via immunoSEQ multiplex PCR, lists solely in-frame clones and lacks some. Clonal size and the V and J genes are those of that table, whereas D and trimming came from the DNA. Of 250,000 to 350,000 clones in the sample, roughly 80% were seen once.

This TCR derives from a person aged 65 to 85 with COVID-19, enrolled during active disease. The chain uses TRBV3-1 (or the pseudogene TRBV3-2) and TRBJ2-7; D might be TRBD2 (5 bases). Material: peripheral blood. CDR3 residues: CASSQVPEGEQYF. The CDR3 nucleotides read TGTGCCAGCAGCCAAGTCCCCGAGGGAGAGCAGTACTTC.